A selection of T cell receptor beta chains follows, all from one sample in a study of blood T cell repertoires in COVID-19. Generated by immunoSEQ multiplex PCR, the TCRdb table keeps only in-frame clones and is missing some. In the table there are 150,000 or so clones, just under 85% of which are singletons. Sequenced material: peripheral blood. These receptors all come from a woman older than 75 with acute or convalescent COVID-19. Each CDR3 is given with its conserved first and last residue. Fields, in order: CDR3 length, J gene, clone size, D gene, V gene, CDR3 DNA, CDR3 protein. D genes are given only for firm matches. Clone sizes are given selectively: once, few, many, or a class where the clone is expanded.

>13|TRBJ1-5|-|TRBD1|TRBV29-1
TGCAGCGTGGCAGGGACAGACAATCAGCCCCAGCATTTT
CSVAGTDNQPQHF
>16|TRBJ2-2|-|-|TRBV2
TGTGCCAGCAGTGAGCTAGGGGCTCTTAACACCGGGGAGCTGTTTTTT
CASSELGALNTGELFF
>15|TRBJ2-1|-|TRBD2|TRBV2
TGTGCCAGCAGTCCGGGACTAGCGACCTACAATGAGCAGTTCTTC
CASSPGLATYNEQFF
>15|TRBJ1-4|few|-|TRBV9
TGTGCCAGCAGCGGCGGGGGGGTCCTCGGTGAAAAACTGTTTTTT
CASSGGGVLGEKLFF
>13|TRBJ2-2|-|-|TRBV6-9
TGTGCCAGCAGTTGTCTGTTCACCGGGGAGCTGTTTTTT
CASSCLFTGELFF
>13|TRBJ2-7|-|-|TRBV6-1
TGTGCCAGCAGTGATACTACGGGGAACGAGCAGTACTTC
CASSDTTGNEQYF
>13|TRBJ2-7|-|-|TRBV28
TGTGCCAGCAGTTTCGGGGGGCACTACGAGCAGTACTTC
CASSFGGHYEQYF
>14|TRBJ1-3|once|-|TRBV11-2
TGTGCCAGCAACAACCGAGGGCGTGGGGACACCATATATTTT
CASNNRGRGDTIYF
>16|TRBJ1-1|-|TRBD1|TRBV10-3
TGTGCCATCAGTGAGTCGTTGAGACAGGGTGGAGCTGAAGCTTTCTTT
CAISESLRQGGAEAFF
>15|TRBJ1-1|-|TRBD1|TRBV11-3
TGTGCCAGCAGCTCAGAGGGGACAGGGGATACTGAAGCTTTCTTT
CASSSEGTGDTEAFF
>12|TRBJ1-2|-|-|TRBV29-1
TGCAGCGTTGAGACTGATAACTATGGCTACACCTTC
CSVETDNYGYTF
>13|TRBJ1-1|-|TRBD1|TRBV13
TGTGCCAGCAGCAGACAGGGGAACACTGAAGCTTTCTTT
CASSRQGNTEAFF
>14|TRBJ1-5|-|TRBD1|TRBV6-5
TGTGCCAGCAGGCGCGGACAGGGTTATCAGCCCCAGCATTTT
CASRRGQGYQPQHF
>16|TRBJ1-2|-|TRBD1|TRBV4-2
TGTGCCAGCAGCCAAGAACCGGGACAGGGGACCTATGGCTACACCTTC
CASSQEPGQGTYGYTF